This T cell receptor (beta chain) was sequenced during a study of cytomegalovirus exposure and HLA in healthy donors. Findings and caveats of the study: Cytomegalovirus status was reportedly diagnosed by the classifier with high sensitivity and specificity. For presence/absence analyses, sequencing depth was assumed to be roughly uniform across donors. Most TCR beta V segments were productive about 87% or about 30% of the time in an earlier analysis.

Trimming removed 6 bases from V and 1 base from J, with 6 bases in between. CDR3 length: 12 amino acids. Germline lookup yields CDR1 SNHLY and CDR2 FYNNEI. PCR amplification relied on 60 Vbeta primers (plus 13 Jbeta primers). Sequencing was performed with immunoSEQ multiplex PCR; in TCRdb, only in-frame clones are kept and a portion is missing. Of roughly 200,000 clones listed, around 78% are singletons. Worth noting for this clone: As yet, its antigen is unknown.

The origin of this receptor is a woman in her twenties or thirties in good health and CMV-seropositive. The rearrangement uses TRBV2 and TRBJ1-1, with D unresolved. The specimen sequenced was PBMCs. CDR3 region: CASREGNTEAFF. In DNA form, the CDR3 reads TGTGCCAGCAGGGAGGGGAACACTGAAGCTTTCTTT.